This T cell receptor (beta chain) stems from a study of T cells in Graves' hyperthyroidism and ophthalmopathy. This clonotype was seen many times. After removal of 7 bases from V and 2 bases from J, the junction contained 3 bases not matched to a gene. The CDR3 sequence is 14 residues long. RNA transcripts gave rise to amplified TCR beta CDR3 regions. The TCR CDR3 first-round RT-PCR relied on the HTBI primer set. MiXCR, run by TCRdb on the multiplex PCR reads, gives a single entry per CDR3 protein. The sample holds around 690,000 distinct CDR3 sequences, roughly a sixth seen once. The rearrangement uses TRBV12-3 or TRBV12-4 and TRBJ1-4, with 8 positions matching TRBD1. The sequence derives from a man aged 50 or older with Graves' hyperthyroidism. The sequenced sample was blood. The DNA of the CDR3 is TGTGCCAGCACCTGGACAGGGACTAATGAAAAACTGTTTTTT. This sequence encodes CASTWTGTNEKLFF.